Following are 18 T cell receptor beta chains from one sample sequenced in a study of T-cell reconstitution after alpha-beta-depleted transplantation in children. Unique molecular identifiers featured in how the TCRbeta library was prepared. TCRdb itself ran the PCR reads through MiXCR, one entry per CDR3 protein. The repertoire holds a few hundred thousand distinct CDR3 sequences, with around two fifths as singletons. This specimen was PBMCs, taken before TCRalphabeta/CD19-depleted stem cell transplant. All receptors come from a girl aged 2-15 years with aplastic anemia, due to receive a stem cell transplant.

The chain links TRBV30 to TRBJ2-5, with D perhaps TRBD2 (6 bases). The CDR3 has 13 amino acids. Germline V CDR1 and CDR2: GTSNPN, SVGIG (reference sequence). Between the trimmed V and J ends, which lost 1 base and 2 bases, there was a span of 8 bases. The chain's CDR3 is CAWSGLVQETQYF. The CDR3 DNA sequence: TGTGCCTGGAGTGGACTAGTTCAAGAGACCCAGTACTTC.

V and J are TRBV7-9 and TRBJ2-1, with 10 bases that match TRBD2. Germline CDR1 reads SEHNR; CDR2 reads FQNEAQ (reference sequence). CDR3 length equals 15 residues. After removal of 4 bases from V and 4 bases from J, the junction contained 4 bases not matched to a gene. The DNA of the CDR3 is TGTGCCAGCAGCTCTGGACTAGCGGAATACAATGAGCAGTTCTTC. Translation gives CASSSGLAEYNEQFF. The full variable domain, rest sourced from reference TRBV7-9 and TRBJ2-1, is DTGVSQNPRHKITKRGQNVTFRCDPISEHNRLYWYRQTLGQGPEFLTYFQNEAQLEKSRLLSDRFSAERPKGSFSTLEIQRTEQGDSAMYLCASSSGLAEYNEQFFGPGTRLTVL.

V usage is TRBV20-1 and J usage is TRBJ2-1; 15 bases align to TRBD2. Germline CDR1 reads DFQATT; CDR2 reads SNEGSKA (reference sequence). V trimming: 1 base; J trimming: 0 bases; junction bases outside the gene matches: 4. There are 18 residues in the CDR3. For the CDR3, the DNA is TGCAGTGCTAGAGCAGGACTAGCGGGGGGGCCCTCCTACAATGAGCAGTTCTTC. Protein sequence: CSARAGLAGGPSYNEQFF.

This chain links TRBV28 with TRBJ2-1, with a tentative D call TRBD2 (5 bases). Trimming took 2 bases from V and 2 from J, leaving 10 bases between them. This CDR3 comprises 15 residues. Germline values: CDR1 MDHEN, CDR2 SYDVKM. Here the CDR3 reads CASSLRRATYNEQFF. The CDR3 DNA reads TGTGCCAGCAGTTTAAGGCGGGCTACCTACAATGAGCAGTTCTTC.

This rearrangement joins TRBV6-1 to TRBJ2-3; D unclear. The CDR3 is made up of 15 amino acids. Looked up from germline, CDR1 is MNHNS and CDR2 is SASEGT. Trimming took off 6 bases at V and 4 bases at J, with 17 bases between the two ends. CDR3 DNA: TGTGCCAGCAGCTCCCTGGGGTGGGGTTCAGATACGCAGTATTTT. Amino acids: CASSSLGWGSDTQYF.

The table lists this clonotype with a few counts. J is TRBJ2-7 and V is TRBV6-8, with 7 bases aligning to TRBD1. CDR3 length: 16 residues. Germline values: CDR1 MNHGY, CDR2 SAAAGT. Trimming removed 6 bases from V and 1 base from J; junction bases left unmatched: 12. CDR3 sequence: CASSRTDRLGSYEQYF. In DNA form, the CDR3 reads TGTGCCAGCAGCCGAACGGACAGGTTGGGATCCTACGAGCAGTACTTC.

This clonotype was seen at least ten times. V is TRBV18 and J is TRBJ2-7; D could derive from TRBD1 or TRBD2 (5 bases each). CDR1 is KGHSH, CDR2 LQKENI, per germline. V dropped 3 bases and J dropped 6 bases, with 9 bases sitting between them. The CDR3 is 12 residues long. The CDR3 DNA reads as TGTGCCAGCTCACCGGGGGATAGCGAGCAGTACTTC. Its protein is CASSPGDSEQYF.

This clonotype was counted ten times or more. This sequence joins TRBV27 and TRBJ2-7; 7 bases are shared with TRBD1. The CDR3 sequence is 14 residues long. The V gene end was trimmed by 3 bases and the J gene end by 3 bases; junction bases not matched to a gene: 5. Germline-derived CDR1 and CDR2 are MNHEY and SMNVEV (reference sequence). In nucleotides, the CDR3 is TGTGCCAGCAGTTTGGGACAGCGCGGCTACGAGCAGTACTTC. It is translated as CASSLGQRGYEQYF.

As concerns this clonotype: This could be a read error, since a much larger clone is one nucleotide away. As the CDR3 is not closed by the conserved phenylalanine or tryptophan, this likely results from a read error. The genes are TRBV15 and TRBJ1-4; D may be TRBD1 (6 bases). The CDR3 is 15 residues long. Germline CDR1 and CDR2: LNHNV and YYDKDF (reference sequence). The V and J ends lost 5 bases and 8 bases respectively, with 18 bases between them. The CDR3 protein is CATSPRQGKEEKLFS. The DNA for the CDR3 is TGTGCCACCAGCCCCCGGCAGGGGAAAGAAGAAAAACTGTTTTCT.

This chain uses TRBV6-5 with TRBJ2-5; D not certain. Germline V gene sequence: CDR1 MNHEY, CDR2 SVGAGI. CDR3 length: 15 amino acids. Deletions cut 3 bases from V and 3 bases from J, with 14 bases between. In nucleotides, the CDR3 is TGTGCCAGCAGTTATAACGCGGTTAGGGAAGAGACCCAGTACTTC. It is translated as CASSYNAVREETQYF.

This clonotype has a count of ten or more. This chain uses TRBV6-1 with TRBJ2-5, with a weak D call TRBD2 (6 bases). Germline V gene sequence: CDR1 MNHNS, CDR2 SASEGT. Trimming shortened V by 4 bases and J by 5 bases, and 17 bases separated the two germline ends. This CDR3 comprises 15 residues. This CDR3 is CASSATRDPGETQYF. The CDR3, as DNA: TGTGCCAGCAGTGCTACGCGGGACCCTGGGGAGACCCAGTACTTC.

This clonotype was seen more than once but under ten times. The gene calls are TRBV20-1 and TRBJ1-1; a weak D match, TRBD1 (5 bases). Trimming removed 4 bases from V and 8 bases from J, with 11 bases in between. Per germline, CDR1 DFQATT and CDR2 SNEGSKA (reference sequence). The CDR3 is made up of 11 amino acids. In nucleotides, the CDR3 is TGCAGTGCTACGGGGGAAACGGAAGCTTTCTTT. Translating gives CSATGETEAFF.

The chain recombines TRBV28 with TRBJ2-5, with 7 bases lining up with TRBD2. This CDR3 has 15 amino acids. After removal of 8 bases from V and 1 base from J, the junction contained 10 bases not matched to a gene. Per the germline V gene, CDR1 is MDHEN and CDR2 is SYDVKM. This CDR3 reads CASERYRGVQETQYF. CDR3 bases: TGTGCCAGCGAACGTTATCGGGGGGTCCAAGAGACCCAGTACTTC.

The chain employs TRBV11-1 and TRBJ2-2; 7 bases are a match to TRBD2. The CDR3 contains 13 residues. Germline CDR1 SGHAT, CDR2 FQDESV (reference sequence). Trimming took 8 bases from V and 5 from J; bases not matched to a gene: 5. CDR3 sequence reads: CASRGDWTGELFF. The CDR3 nucleotides read TGTGCCAGCCGGGGGGATTGGACCGGGGAGCTGTTTTTT.

This clonotype was counted many times. CDR3 DNA sequence: TGCAGTGCTAGTTCCGGGGTTTCCTACGAGCAGTACTTC. Its translation is CSASSGVSYEQYF. V and J are TRBV20-1 and TRBJ2-7; the D gene is possibly TRBD2 (5 bases). CDR3 length: 13 amino acids. V was cut by 3 bases and J by 1 base, with 10 bases left in between. Germline V gene data show CDR1 as DFQATT and CDR2 as SNEGSKA (reference sequence).

Of note for this clonotype: Given a much more abundant clone one base away, this may be a read error. This sequence joins TRBV20-1 and TRBJ1-6, with D hard to call. The CDR3 is made up of 16 amino acids. CDR1 is DFQATT and CDR2 is SNEGSKA in the germline V gene (reference sequence). The chain's CDR3 is CNARDPHGQYNSPLHF. The CDR3 nucleotides are TGCAATGCTAGAGATCCCCACGGGCAGTATAATTCACCCCTCCACTTT.

The CDR3 reads CATSLDRRSYEQYF. CDR3 coding DNA: TGTGCCACCAGCCTGGACAGGCGTTCCTACGAGCAGTACTTC. The chain combines TRBV15 with TRBJ2-7, with 7 bases identical to TRBD1. The CDR3 runs 14 residues. Germline CDR1 LNHNV, CDR2 YYDKDF (reference sequence). Trimming cost V 5 bases and J 1 base; bases outside gene matches: 5.

There are a few counts of this clonotype. J is TRBJ2-6 and V is TRBV12-3 or TRBV12-4, with 8 positions matching TRBD2. Trimming took 2 bases from V and 3 from J; bases not matched to a gene: 3. The CDR3 extends over 16 amino acids. DNA of the CDR3: TGTGCCAGCAGTTTATCGGGGGGGCGTGGGGCCAACGTCCTGACTTTC. It codes for CASSLSGGRGANVLTF.